These 8 T cell receptor beta chains originate from one sample sequenced in a study of OX40 agonist ivuxolimab in advanced cancers. Data came from immunoSEQ multiplex PCR; TCRdb stores just in-frame clones and leaves some out. The data contain 60,000 to 100,000 clones, 87% of them singletons. The starting material was CD4+ or CD8+ T cells sorted from blood, obtained in a trial of the OX40 agonist ivuxolimab. The source is an adult with an advanced solid tumor such as melanoma, head and neck, liver or kidney cancer.

The chain is built from TRBV7-3 and TRBJ1-1, with TRBD1 matching over 8 bases. CDR3 length: 12 amino acids. Germline loops: CDR1 SGHTA, CDR2 FQGTGA. After removal of 6 bases from V and 7 bases from J, the junction contained 4 bases not matched to a gene. The CDR3 loop is CASSKTGVEAFF. The CDR3 region has the DNA TGTGCCAGCAGTAAGACAGGGGTTGAAGCTTTCTTT.

This clone was seen just once. The V and J genes are TRBV4-1 and TRBJ1-4; D might be TRBD1 (5 bases). V was shortened by 0 bases and J by 8 bases, with 16 bases between the two germline ends. This CDR3 spans 16 amino acids. The germline V gene encodes CDR1 MGHRA and CDR2 YSYEKL. In nucleotides, the CDR3 is TGCGCCAGCAGCCAAGAATCGGGAGCCGGGGGGGAAAAACTGTTTTTT. It translates to CASSQESGAGGEKLFF.

The J gene is TRBJ1-2, the V gene TRBV19; possible D gene TRBD1, 5 bases. The germline V and J ends were trimmed by 7 bases and 6 bases, with 18 bases remaining between them. From germline, CDR1 is LNHDA and CDR2 SQIVND (reference sequence). The CDR3 totals 14 residues. CDR3 sequence reads: CASTSLGGVDGYTF. CDR3 sequence (DNA): TGTGCCAGTACCTCTCTAGGAGGGGTAGATGGCTACACCTTC.

The chain recombines TRBV6-1 with TRBJ1-2; the match to TRBD1 covers 8 bases. The CDR3 loop spans 14 amino acids. Germline CDR1 reads MNHNS; CDR2 reads SASEGT. V shed 1 base and J 8 bases; nucleotides not matched to a gene: 6. As DNA, the CDR3 is TGTGCCAGCAGTGAAGGTGGGACAGGCGGGGGCTACACCTTC. Its protein product is CASSEGGTGGGYTF.

The chain recombines TRBV7-3 with TRBJ2-5; D possibly corresponds to TRBD2 (5 bases). The CDR3 has 15 residues. Trimming stripped 0 bases from V and 5 bases from J, with 13 bases between. Germline CDR1 reads SGHTA; CDR2 reads FQGTGA. The CDR3 loop is CASSLTGGWQETQYF. The CDR3 nucleotides are TGTGCCAGCAGCTTAACGGGCGGGTGGCAGGAGACCCAGTACTTC.

The chain is built from TRBV28 and TRBJ1-5; a possible D gene is TRBD1 (5 bases). The CDR3 totals 13 residues. Between the trimmed V and J ends, which lost 6 bases and 3 bases, there was a span of 9 bases. Germline V gene sequence: CDR1 MDHEN, CDR2 SYDVKM. CDR3 sequence reads: CASRVGVNQPQHF. The CDR3 DNA sequence: TGTGCCAGCAGGGTGGGGGTCAATCAGCCCCAGCATTTT.

The chain links TRBV2 to TRBJ2-2, with D possibly being TRBD1 or TRBD2 (5 bases each). V was cut by 6 bases and J by 0 bases, with 11 bases left in between. The CDR3 contains 15 residues. Germline CDR1 and CDR2: SNHLY and FYNNEI. In DNA, the CDR3 is TGTGCCAGCAGCCCGGGGCTAACGAACACCGGGGAGCTGTTTTTT. Its translation is CASSPGLTNTGELFF.

This chain uses TRBV18 with TRBJ1-1, with TRBD1 as a possible D gene (5 bases). The CDR3 has 15 amino acids. The germline CDR1 and CDR2 sequences are KGHSH and LQKENI. Trimming pared 3 bases from V and 6 bases from J, leaving 17 bases between. CDR3 region: CASSPRDPGTAEAFF. DNA for the CDR3: TGTGCCAGCTCACCCCGAGACCCAGGGACGGCTGAAGCTTTCTTT.